Sequencing of this TCR beta chain was carried out in a study of T cells after posttransplantation cyclophosphamide. Notes on the study in general: After PTCy, TRB diversity resembled that of CNI/methotrexate controls. Blood and skin or GI T cell repertoires showed limited TRB overlap. Later post-transplant blood repertoires were often dominated by donor CD8+ memory clones.

The CDR3 extends over 15 amino acids. Trimming cost V 4 bases and J 8 bases, with 21 bases left between them. Germline V lookup: CDR1 SGHRS, CDR2 YFSETQ. This clone was seen repeatedly, ten times or more. What it binds is not known. Sequencing was performed with immunoSEQ multiplex PCR; in TCRdb, only in-frame clones are kept and a portion is missing. This sample comprises 13,000 or so clones, none seen once only. The TCR sequence derives from a woman in her forties in good health, CMV-negative, and a related stem cell transplant donor. The sequenced sample consisted of PBMCs. The V gene is TRBV5-1, the J gene TRBJ1-2; no reliable D call. The CDR3 nucleotides are TGCGCCAGCAGCGGTCGGAGGGCGACGTTTGAGGGCTACACCTTC. Translation: CASSGRRATFEGYTF. Combining the CDR3 with reference TRBV5-1 and TRBJ1-2 gives the whole variable domain KAGVTQTPRYLIKTRGQQVTLSCSPISGHRSVSWYQQTPGQGLQFLFEYFSETQRNKGNFPGRFSGRQFSNSRSEMNVSTLELGDSALYLCASSGRRATFEGYTFGSGTRLTVV.